The clone carrying this T cell receptor beta chain came up a few times. TCRdb reanalysed the 5' RACE reads using MiXCR and keeps one entry per CDR3 protein. The sample consists of about 60,000 distinct CDR3 sequences, approximately 9% of them appearing once. The data derive from a study of early T cells in non-severe SARS-CoV-2 infection. CDR1 and CDR2 (germline): MGHDK, SYGVNS. This CDR3 has 16 residues. Between the trimmed V and J ends, which lost 9 bases and 2 bases, there was a span of 23 bases. The V call is TRBV25-1, the J call TRBJ2-7; D might be TRBD2 (6 bases). The sample comprised whole blood. The sequence came from an adult who was a healthcare worker with PCR-confirmed SARS-CoV-2 infection or an uninfected control (not recorded which). The CDR3 nucleotides are TGTGCCAGAACGAAAGCTAGCGCCCATCCGCCCTACGAGCAGTACTTC. Translation gives CARTKASAHPPYEQYF.